Given below is one TCR beta chain in context. These data belong to a study of shared T cell receptors in the human thymus. V was trimmed by 2 bases and J by 7 bases, leaving 11 bases between them. Germline V lookup: CDR1 MRHNA, CDR2 SNTAGT. The CDR3 extends over 13 amino acids. Produced via immunoSEQ multiplex PCR; TCRdb's table is partial and in-frame only. The sample consists of 650,000 to 950,000 clones, approximately 83% of them appearing once. These data also formed part of another study, on human thymus T cells. That investigation notes: Thymus tissue for the work was resected from patients undergoing corrective heart surgery. Among thymic and blood repertoires, usage of V and J genes appeared biased. A high degree of thymic repertoire overlap among unrelated individuals was reported in related research.

This clonotype was obtained from a girl under three years old with a congenital heart defect. The J gene is TRBJ1-2, the V gene TRBV6-4; D call uncertain. The source material was thymocytes. The CDR3 protein is CASSDSVYGGYTF. CDR3 coding DNA: TGTGCCAGCAGTGACAGTGTCTATGGTGGCTACACCTTC.